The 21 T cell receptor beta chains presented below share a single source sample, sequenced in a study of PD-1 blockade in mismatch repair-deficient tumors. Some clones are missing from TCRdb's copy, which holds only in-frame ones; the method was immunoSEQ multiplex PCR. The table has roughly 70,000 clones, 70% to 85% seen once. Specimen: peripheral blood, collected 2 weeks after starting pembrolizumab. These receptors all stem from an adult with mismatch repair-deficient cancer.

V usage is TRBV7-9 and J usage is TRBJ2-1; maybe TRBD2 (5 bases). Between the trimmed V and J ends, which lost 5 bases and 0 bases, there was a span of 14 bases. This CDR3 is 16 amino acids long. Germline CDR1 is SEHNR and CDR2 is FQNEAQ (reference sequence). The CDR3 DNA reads TGTGCCAGCAGCCCTGCCGGCGGGTTCTCCTACAATGAGCAGTTCTTC. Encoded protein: CASSPAGGFSYNEQFF.

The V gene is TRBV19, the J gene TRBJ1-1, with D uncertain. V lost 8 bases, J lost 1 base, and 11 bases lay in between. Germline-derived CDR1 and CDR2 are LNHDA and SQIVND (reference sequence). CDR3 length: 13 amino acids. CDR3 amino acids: CASQEHPNTEAFF. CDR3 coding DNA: TGTGCCAGTCAGGAACATCCGAACACTGAAGCTTTCTTT.

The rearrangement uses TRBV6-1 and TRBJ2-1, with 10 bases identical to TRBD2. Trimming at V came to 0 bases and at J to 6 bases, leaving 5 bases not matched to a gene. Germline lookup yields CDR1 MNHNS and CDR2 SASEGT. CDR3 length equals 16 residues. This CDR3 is CASSEAYGTSVNEQFF. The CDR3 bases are TGTGCCAGCAGTGAAGCTTACGGGACTAGCGTCAATGAGCAGTTCTTC.

The CDR3 DNA reads TGTGCCAGCAGTTACTCTGCGGGAGATACGCAGTATTTT. It translates to CASSYSAGDTQYF. The rearrangement joins TRBV6-5 to TRBJ2-3, with a possible D match to TRBD2 (5 bases). The V and J ends lost 0 bases and 5 bases respectively, with 6 bases between them. Per the germline V gene, CDR1 is MNHEY and CDR2 is SVGAGI. This CDR3 region has 13 residues.

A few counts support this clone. The CDR3 spells CASSYSTPRRYEQYF. The CDR3 coding sequence is TGTGCCAGCAGTTACTCGACTCCTCGGCGGTACGAGCAGTACTTC. This sequence joins TRBV6-5 and TRBJ2-7; D call uncertain. The CDR3 covers 15 residues. Germline V gene lookup returns CDR1 MNHEY and CDR2 SVGAGI. The V gene lost 0 bases and the J gene lost 4 bases, with 13 bases spanning the gap.

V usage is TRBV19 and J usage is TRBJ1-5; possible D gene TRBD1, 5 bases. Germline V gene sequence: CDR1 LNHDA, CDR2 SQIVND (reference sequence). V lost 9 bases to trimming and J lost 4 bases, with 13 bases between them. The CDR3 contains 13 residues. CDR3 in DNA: TGTGCCAGCGCGGGGGACCGGAATCAGCCCCAGCATTTT. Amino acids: CASAGDRNQPQHF.

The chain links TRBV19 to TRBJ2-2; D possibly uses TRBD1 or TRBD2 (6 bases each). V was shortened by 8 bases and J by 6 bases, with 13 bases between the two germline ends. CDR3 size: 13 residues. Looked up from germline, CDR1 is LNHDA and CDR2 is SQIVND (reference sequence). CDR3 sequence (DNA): TGTGCCAGTGGGGGGCAGGGGCCCGGGGAGCTGTTTTTT. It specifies CASGGQGPGELFF.

In DNA, the CDR3 is TGTGCCAGCAGCACCGTTCCGAGCTCTGGAAACACCATATATTTT. It is translated as CASSTVPSSGNTIYF. This chain connects TRBV7-2 to TRBJ1-3; D ambiguous. Trimming took 5 bases from V and 0 from J, leaving 11 bases between them. Germline V gene sequence: CDR1 SGHTA, CDR2 FQGNSA. This CDR3 contains 15 residues.

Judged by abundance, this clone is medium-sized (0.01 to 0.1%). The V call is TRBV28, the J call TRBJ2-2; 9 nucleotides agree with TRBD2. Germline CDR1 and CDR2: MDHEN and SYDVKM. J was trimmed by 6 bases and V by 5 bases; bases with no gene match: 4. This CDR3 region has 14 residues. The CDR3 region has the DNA TGTGCCAGCAGTCGGACTAGCGCTTCCGGGGAGCTGTTTTTT. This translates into CASSRTSASGELFF.

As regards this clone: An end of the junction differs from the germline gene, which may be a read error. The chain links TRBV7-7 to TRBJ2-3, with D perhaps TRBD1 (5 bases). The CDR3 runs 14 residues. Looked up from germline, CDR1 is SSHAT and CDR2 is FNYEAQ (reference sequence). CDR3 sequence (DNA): TGTGCTAGCAGCTCTGACAGTAGCACAGATACGCAGTATTTT. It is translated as CASSSDSSTDTQYF. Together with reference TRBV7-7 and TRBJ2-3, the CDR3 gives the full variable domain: GAGVSQSPRYKVTKRGQDVTLRCDPISSHATLYWYQQALGQGPEFLTYFNYEAQPDKSGLPSDRFSAERPEGSISTLTIQRTEQRDSAMYRCASSSDSSTDTQYFGPGTRLTVL.

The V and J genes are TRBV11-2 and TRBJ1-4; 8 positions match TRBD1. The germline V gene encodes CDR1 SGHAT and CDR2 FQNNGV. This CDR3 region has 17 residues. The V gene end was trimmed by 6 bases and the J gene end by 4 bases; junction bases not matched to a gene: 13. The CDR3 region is CASRRTGNGGSNEKLFF. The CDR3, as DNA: TGTGCCAGCAGACGGACAGGGAATGGGGGGAGTAATGAAAAACTGTTTTTT. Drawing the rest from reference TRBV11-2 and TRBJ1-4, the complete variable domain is EAGVAQSPRYKIIEKRQSVAFWCNPISGHATLYWYQQILGQGPKLLIQFQNNGVVDDSQLPKDRFSAERLKGVDSTLKIQPAKLEDSAVYLCASRRTGNGGSNEKLFFGSGTQLSVL.

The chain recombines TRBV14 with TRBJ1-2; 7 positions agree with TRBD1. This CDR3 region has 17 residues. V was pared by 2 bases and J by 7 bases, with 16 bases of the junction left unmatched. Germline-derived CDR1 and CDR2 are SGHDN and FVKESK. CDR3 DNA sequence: TGTGCCAGCAGCCAACTTCCGGGACAGACCTTAATTAGTGGCTACACCTTC. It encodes CASSQLPGQTLISGYTF.

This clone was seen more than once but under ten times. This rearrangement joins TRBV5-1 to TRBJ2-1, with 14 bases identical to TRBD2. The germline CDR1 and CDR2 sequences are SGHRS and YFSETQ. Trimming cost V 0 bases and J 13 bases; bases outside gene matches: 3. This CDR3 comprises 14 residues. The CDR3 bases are TGCGCCAGCAGCTTGGGACTAGCGGGAGGGGGCCAGTTCTTC. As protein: CASSLGLAGGGQFF.

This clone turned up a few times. CDR3: CASSVASLQGTGNTIYF. The CDR3 DNA follows: TGTGCCAGCAGCGTAGCTTCCCTACAGGGAACTGGAAACACCATATATTTT. This chain uses TRBV9 with TRBJ1-3; D may be TRBD1 (6 bases). Looked up from germline, CDR1 is SGDLS and CDR2 is YYNGEE. V lost 0 bases and J lost 2, with 15 bases in between. The CDR3 sequence is 17 residues long.

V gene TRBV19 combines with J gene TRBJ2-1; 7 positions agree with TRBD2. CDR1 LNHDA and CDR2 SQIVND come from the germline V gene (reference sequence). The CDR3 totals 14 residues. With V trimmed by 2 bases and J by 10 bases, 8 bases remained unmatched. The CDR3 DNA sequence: TGTGCCAGTAGTATAATTGACTCGCGGGGGGAGCAGTTCTTC. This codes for CASSIIDSRGEQFF.

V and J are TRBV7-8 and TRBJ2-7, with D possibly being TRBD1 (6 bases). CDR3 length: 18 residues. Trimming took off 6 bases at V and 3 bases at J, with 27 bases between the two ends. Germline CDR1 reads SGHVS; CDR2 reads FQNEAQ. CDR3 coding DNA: TGTGCCAGCAGACTCTCCGGGACGCCTCAGGGGCCGGTCTACGAGCAGTACTTC. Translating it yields CASRLSGTPQGPVYEQYF.

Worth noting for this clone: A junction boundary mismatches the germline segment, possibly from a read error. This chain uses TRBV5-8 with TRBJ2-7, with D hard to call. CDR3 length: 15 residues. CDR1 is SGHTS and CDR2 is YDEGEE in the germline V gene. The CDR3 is CASSQEAFSSYEQYF. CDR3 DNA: TGCGCCAGCAGCCAAGAGGCCTTTAGCTCCTACGAGCAGTACTTC.

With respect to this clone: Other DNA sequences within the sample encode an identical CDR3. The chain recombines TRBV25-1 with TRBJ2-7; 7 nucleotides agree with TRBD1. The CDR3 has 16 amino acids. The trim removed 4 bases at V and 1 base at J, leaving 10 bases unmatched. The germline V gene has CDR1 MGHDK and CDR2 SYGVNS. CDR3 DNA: TGTGCCAGCAGTGGATCCAGGACAGGCAATTCCTACGAGCAGTACTTC. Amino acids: CASSGSRTGNSYEQYF.

CDR3 residues: CASSIAASYEQYF. CDR3 nucleotide sequence: TGTGCCAGTAGTATAGCGGCGTCCTACGAGCAGTACTTC. The chain is built from TRBV19 and TRBJ2-7; D is unresolved. V was trimmed by 1 base and J by 1 base, leaving 5 bases between them. The CDR3 runs to 13 residues. Germline V gives CDR1 LNHDA, CDR2 SQIVND (reference sequence). The full variable domain, in which reference TRBV19 and TRBJ2-7 provide the parts outside the CDR3, is DGGITQSPKYLFRKEGQNVTLSCEQNLNHDAMYWYRQDPGQGLRLIYYSQIVNDFQKGDIAEGYSVSREKKESFPLTVTSAQKNPTAFYLCASSIAASYEQYFGPGTRLTVT.

The CDR3 region has the DNA TGTGCCAGCAGCGCTACTCCGGGAGGCGAGCAGTACTTC. Protein: CASSATPGGEQYF. The chain links TRBV11-2 to TRBJ2-7; 7 positions agree with TRBD2. V gave up 5 bases and J gave up 6 bases; unmatched junction bases: 7. The germline gives CDR1 SGHAT, CDR2 FQNNGV. The CDR3 spans 13 residues. Using reference TRBV11-2 and TRBJ2-7 for the parts outside the CDR3, the full variable domain is EAGVAQSPRYKIIEKRQSVAFWCNPISGHATLYWYQQILGQGPKLLIQFQNNGVVDDSQLPKDRFSAERLKGVDSTLKIQPAKLEDSAVYLCASSATPGGEQYFGPGTRLTVT.

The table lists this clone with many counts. This CDR3 is CASSIGGAYNEQFF. Written as DNA, the CDR3 is TGTGCCAGTAGTATAGGGGGAGCCTACAATGAGCAGTTCTTC. This chain uses TRBV19 with TRBJ2-1; D perhaps matches TRBD2 (5 bases). Trimming shortened V by 1 base and J by 2 bases, and 6 bases separated the two germline ends. CDR3 length: 14 amino acids. Germline-derived CDR1 and CDR2 are LNHDA and SQIVND (reference sequence).